The entry that follows covers one T cell receptor (beta chain) sequence. Its antigen is unidentified. V lost 3 bases and J lost 0, with 11 bases in between. The CDR3 loop spans 15 amino acids. Germline V gene sequence: CDR1 KGHSH, CDR2 LQKENI. This specimen belongs to a study of T-cell memory formation after mild COVID-19. Regarding the study as a whole: The study detected some responding clones in pre-infection memory, suggesting cross-reactive memory joined. CD4+ contracting clones lay mainly in CM and EM, CD8+ ones in EMRA.

5'RACE with constant-segment primers yielded barcoded, UMI-tagged TCR alpha and TCR beta cDNA libraries. TCRdb fed the 5' RACE reads into MiXCR, producing one record per CDR3 protein. The data contain some 200,000 distinct CDR3 sequences, more than 8% of them singletons. The source of this sequence is a man aged 18 to 30 who had mild COVID-19 (a few samples of this study predate the infection). Cell type and time point are not known. The sequenced material came from PBMCs or a T cell subset sorted from them (not recorded which). The chain carries TRBV18 and TRBJ1-2, with D maybe TRBD1 (5 bases). The CDR3 sequence: CASSPLDTTNYGYTF. CDR3 in DNA: TGTGCCAGCTCACCCTTGGACACAACTAACTATGGCTACACCTTC.